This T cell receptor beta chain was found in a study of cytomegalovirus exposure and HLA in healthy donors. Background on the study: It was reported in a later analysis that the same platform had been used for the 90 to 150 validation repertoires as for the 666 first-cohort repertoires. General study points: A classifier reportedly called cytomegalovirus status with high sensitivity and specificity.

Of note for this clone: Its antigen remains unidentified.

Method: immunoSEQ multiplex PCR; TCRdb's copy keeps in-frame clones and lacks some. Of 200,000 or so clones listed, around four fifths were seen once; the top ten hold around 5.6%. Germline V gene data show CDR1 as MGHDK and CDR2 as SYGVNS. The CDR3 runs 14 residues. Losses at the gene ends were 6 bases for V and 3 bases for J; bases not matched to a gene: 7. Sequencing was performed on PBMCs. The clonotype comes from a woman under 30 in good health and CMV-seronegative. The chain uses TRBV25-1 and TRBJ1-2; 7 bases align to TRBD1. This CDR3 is CASRTDRKDYGYTF. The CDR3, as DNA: TGTGCCAGCAGGACGGACAGGAAGGACTATGGCTACACCTTC.